The clone carrying this T cell receptor beta chain has more than one count but fewer than ten. Its target is not known. V trimming: 6 bases; J trimming: 2 bases; junction bases outside the gene matches: 2. Germline V gives CDR1 MNHEY, CDR2 SVGAGI. This CDR3 region has 15 residues. The data belong to a study of cytomegalovirus exposure and HLA in healthy donors. The study's findings and limits: Immune exposure information comprised only CMV serostatus. A classifier reportedly called cytomegalovirus status with high sensitivity and specificity. Presence/absence comparisons presumed near-even sequencing depth among donors.

13 Jbeta primers and 60 Vbeta primers were used for the PCR. Methods used by the authors: Later, tens of millions of unique TCR beta chains were counted in an analysis, and about 10 million of them were shared. Measured with immunoSEQ multiplex PCR; TCRdb has only the in-frame clones, and not every one. D and trimming come from the DNA, and the V and J calls and clone size come from that table. The sample has approximately 100,000 clones; roughly 82% are singletons. This clonotype was obtained from a woman under 30 in good health and CMV-seronegative. Sample: PBMCs. This rearrangement joins TRBV6-5 to TRBJ2-6, with 9 bases that match TRBD1. The CDR3 sequence is CASRRQGAGANVLTF. The CDR3 DNA follows: TGTGCCAGCAGAAGACAGGGGGCTGGGGCCAACGTCCTGACTTTC.